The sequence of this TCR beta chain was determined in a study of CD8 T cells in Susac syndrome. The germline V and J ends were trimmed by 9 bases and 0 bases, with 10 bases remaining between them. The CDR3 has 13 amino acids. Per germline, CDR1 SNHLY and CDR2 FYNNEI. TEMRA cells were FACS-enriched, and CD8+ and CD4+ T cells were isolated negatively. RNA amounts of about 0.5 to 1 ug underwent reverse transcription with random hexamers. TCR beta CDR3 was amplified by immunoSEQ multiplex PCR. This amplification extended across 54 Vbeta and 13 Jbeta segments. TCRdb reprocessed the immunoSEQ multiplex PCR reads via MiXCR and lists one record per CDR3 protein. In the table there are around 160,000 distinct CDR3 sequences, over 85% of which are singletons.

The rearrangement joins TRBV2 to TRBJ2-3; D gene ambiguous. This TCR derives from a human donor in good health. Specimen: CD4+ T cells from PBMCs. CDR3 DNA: TGTGCCAGGAAGACGGATAGCACAGATACGCAGTATTTT. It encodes CARKTDSTDTQYF.